Sequencing of this T cell receptor beta chain was carried out in a study of PD-L1 blockade in urothelial cancer. From germline, CDR1 is SGHNT and CDR2 YYREEE (reference sequence). V was pared by 0 bases and J by 8 bases, with 6 bases of the junction left unmatched. The CDR3 runs to 15 residues. This table comes from immunoSEQ multiplex PCR, and its TCRdb copy is limited to in-frame clones, with some not included. The data hold tens of thousands of clones, with 79% observed a single time. Time point described: peripheral blood 6 weeks after treatment start. The chain has TRBV5-4 and TRBJ2-1; 9 nucleotides match TRBD2. The TCR comes from a man in his sixties or seventies with urothelial cancer. Sequenced material: PBMCs, taken around atezolizumab (anti-PD-L1) treatment. CDR3: CASSLVGGGAYEQFF. For the CDR3, the DNA is TGTGCCAGCAGCTTGGTTGGCGGGGGGGCTTATGAGCAGTTCTTC.